One and the same sample provided the 4 T cell receptor beta chains below, sequenced in a study of T-cell memory formation after mild COVID-19. Each CDR3 protein gets one entry after TCRdb re-called the 5' RACE reads with MiXCR. The repertoire holds roughly 110,000 distinct CDR3 sequences, with around 12% as singletons. The material sequenced was PBMCs or a T cell subset sorted from them (not recorded which). The origin of the receptors is an adult woman who had mild COVID-19 (a few samples of this study predate the infection). Cell type and time point are not known.

This clonotype was seen more than once but under ten times. V and J are TRBV4-1 and TRBJ2-7; 9 nucleotides match TRBD2. Trimming cost V 0 bases and J 7 bases; bases outside gene matches: 7. From germline, CDR1 is MGHRA and CDR2 YSYEKL. This CDR3 has 15 amino acids. CDR3 DNA sequence: TGCGCCAGCAGCCAAGAGGGAAGGACTAGCGTAGAGCAGTACTTC. Residues: CASSQEGRTSVEQYF.

The chain has TRBV10-2 and TRBJ2-2; TRBD2 matches at 10 bases. The CDR3 has 15 amino acids. J was trimmed by 4 bases and V by 6 bases; bases with no gene match: 5. Germline lookup yields CDR1 WSHSY and CDR2 SAAADI. CDR3 DNA sequence: TGCGCCAGCAGCGCCCGGACTAGCGGCACCGGGGAGCTGTTTTTT. Translating it yields CASSARTSGTGELFF.

This rearrangement joins TRBV7-9 to TRBJ2-7, with D possibly TRBD1 on 5 matching bases. Per the germline V gene, CDR1 is SEHNR and CDR2 is FQNEAQ (reference sequence). The germline V and J ends were trimmed by 3 bases and 1 base, with 16 bases remaining between them. The CDR3 has 16 amino acids. The DNA for the CDR3 is TGTGCCAGCAGCTTGGGGCTCAGCCACCCTTCCTACGAGCAGTACTTC. Translation: CASSLGLSHPSYEQYF.

This clonotype came up a few times. The J gene is TRBJ2-1, the V gene TRBV24-1; tentatively, D is TRBD1 (6 bases). With 4 bases removed from V and 8 bases from J, the gap between germline ends came to 23 bases. Per germline, CDR1 KGHDR and CDR2 SFDVKD. The CDR3 is 17 amino acids. DNA of the CDR3: TGTGCCACCAGTGAGGACCCGGGACATCCCTTTAGGGATGAGCAGTTCTTC. Protein: CATSEDPGHPFRDEQFF.